This TCR beta chain was sequenced for a study of blood T cell repertoires in COVID-19. Study at large: Sites in the United States, Italy and Spain provided acute and convalescent COVID-19 samples. Nucleic acid was either cDNA or gDNA, and it came from T cells, B-cell-depleted T cells, or PBMCs.

Under the authors' procedure: The assay estimated nucleated cells by amplifying reference gene primers. Generated by immunoSEQ multiplex PCR, the TCRdb table keeps only in-frame clones and is missing some. From that table come the V and J calls and clone size; the DNA was used to work out D and trimming. Here the sample spans around 160,000 clones, around 84% being singletons. Germline CDR1 LGHNT, CDR2 FRNRAP. With 5 bases removed from V and 12 bases from J, the gap between germline ends came to 13 bases. The CDR3 extends over 11 amino acids. This TCR was recovered from a human donor in a cohort sampled during active COVID-19. This chain joins TRBV12-5 and TRBJ1-2; D is uncertain. The sample consisted of peripheral blood. The CDR3 protein is CASGTRTLHTF. In DNA, the CDR3 is TGTGCTAGTGGTACCCGGACTCTCCACACCTTC.